The rows below give T cell receptor beta chains drawn from one sample of a study of cytomegalovirus exposure and HLA in healthy donors. Repertoires were generated with immunoSEQ multiplex PCR, while TCRdb's copy carries only in-frame clones and drops some. This table holds over 200,000 clones, around 89% found once. The specimen was PBMCs. These receptor sequences come from a woman aged 18-35 years in good health and CMV-seronegative. Both conserved end residues are part of each CDR3. D genes are given only for firm matches. Part of the rows lack a size; the others show once, few, many or a class for expanded clones.

clone_size j_call v_call d_call cdr3_length cdr3_nt cdr3_aa
NA TRBJ2-2 TRBV27 NA 15 TGTGCCAGCAGTTTATCGCGTTCAGGGCCCGGGGAGCTGTTTTTT CASSLSRSGPGELFF
NA TRBJ1-2 TRBV6-4 NA 14 TGTGCCAGCAGTGACCCCGCCCGGGGGTATGGCTACACCTTC CASSDPARGYGYTF
NA TRBJ2-1 TRBV4-3 TRBD2 17 TGCGCCAGCAGCCAAGATGAGACTAGCGGGGGTTTGGATGAGCAGTTCTTC CASSQDETSGGLDEQFF
few TRBJ1-2 TRBV9 NA 15 TGTGCCAGCAGCGTAGATGGGGGCAGTCACTATGGCTACACCTTC CASSVDGGSHYGYTF
NA TRBJ2-6 TRBV5-1 TRBD2 14 TGCGCCAGCAGAGCGGGGGCTGGGGCCAACGTCCTGACTTTC CASRAGAGANVLTF
NA TRBJ2-7 TRBV4-3 NA 15 TGCGCCAGCAGCCAAGTATTCCAGGGAGGCTACGAGCAGTACTTC CASSQVFQGGYEQYF
once TRBJ2-5 TRBV7-2 TRBD2 16 TGTGCCAGCAGCTGGTTTGCTAGCGGGGGACAAGAGACCCAGTACTTC CASSWFASGGQETQYF
NA TRBJ1-2 TRBV7-2 NA 16 TGTGCCAGCAGTTATGGATCCGGGACATCTTACTATGGCTACACCTTC CASSYGSGTSYYGYTF
NA TRBJ1-4 TRBV2 TRBD1 14 TGTGCCAGCAGTCTGGCCAGAGGGGGCGAAAAACTGTTTTTT CASSLARGGEKLFF
NA TRBJ1-2 TRBV7-2 NA 15 TGTGCCAGCAGCTTAGCCACAAGGGGGAGACGGGGCTACACCTTC CASSLATRGRRGYTF
once TRBJ1-2 TRBV6-6 NA 16 TGTGCCAGCAGATTCCCTTCATCTGGGGGAGGCTATGGCTACACCTTC CASRFPSSGGGYGYTF
NA TRBJ1-2 TRBV5-1 NA 11 TGCGCCAGCTGGACAGCGTATGGCTACACCTTC CASWTAYGYTF
NA TRBJ2-5 TRBV7-2 NA 13 TGTGCCAGCAGCTACTACAGGGAAGAGACCCAGTACTTC CASSYYREETQYF
NA TRBJ2-5 TRBV6-5 TRBD2 15 TGTGCCAGCAGACAGGGACTAGCGGGAATCGAGACCCAGTACTTC CASRQGLAGIETQYF
NA TRBJ1-2 TRBV27 NA 14 TGTGCCAGCAGGGCCACGGGGTTTTCGTCTGGCTACACCTTC CASRATGFSSGYTF
NA TRBJ2-7 TRBV9 TRBD2 14 TGTGCCAGCAGCGTCCTAGCGGGAGACTACGAGCAGTACTTC CASSVLAGDYEQYF
NA TRBJ2-7 TRBV7-9 TRBD2 14 TGTGCCAGCAGCCCGCGGGGGGGCCTAGGCGAGCAGTACTTC CASSPRGGLGEQYF
NA TRBJ2-3 TRBV2 NA 18 TGTGCCAGCGGATCCCGGGACTTTCGTTGGGATGGCACAGATACGCAGTATTTT CASGSRDFRWDGTDTQYF
NA TRBJ1-5 TRBV4-3 TRBD1 20 TGCGCCAGCAGCCAAGATCCCGGTGACAGGGACCCTAATAGCAATCAGCCCCAGCATTTT CASSQDPGDRDPNSNQPQHF
NA TRBJ1-5 TRBV19 TRBD1 15 TGTGCCAGTAGTATAAGGGACAGCCTGAATCAGCCCCAGCATTTT CASSIRDSLNQPQHF
NA TRBJ1-2 TRBV18 NA 13 TGTGCCAGCTCACCTGGACAGATTGATGGCTACACCTTC CASSPGQIDGYTF
NA TRBJ2-1 TRBV5-4 TRBD2 15 TGTGCCAGCAGTCGCACTAGCGCTTCCTACAATGAGCAGTTCTTC CASSRTSASYNEQFF
NA TRBJ2-3 TRBV11-3 TRBD2 15 TGTGCCAGCAGCGCGGGACTAGCGGGTTTAGATACGCAGTATTTT CASSAGLAGLDTQYF
NA TRBJ2-1 TRBV9 TRBD2 15 TGTGCCAGCAGCGCAACTAGCGCCCCCTACAATGAGCAGTTCTTC CASSATSAPYNEQFF
NA TRBJ2-1 TRBV2 NA 14 TGTGCCAGCAGTCAGGACGGGAGAATCAATGAGCAGTTCTTC CASSQDGRINEQFF
NA TRBJ1-6 TRBV5-1 TRBD1 15 TGCGCCAGCAGCTCTACGGGACAGGACAATTCACCCCTCCACTTT CASSSTGQDNSPLHF
few TRBJ2-3 TRBV6-5 TRBD2 15 TGTGCCAGCAGTTACTCAGCGGGGTACACAGATACGCAGTATTTT CASSYSAGYTDTQYF
NA TRBJ1-2 TRBV5-4 NA 14 TGTGCCAGCAGCCTTTACTCCGGGGGTAGGGGCTACACCTTC CASSLYSGGRGYTF
NA TRBJ1-1 TRBV7-2 TRBD1 15 TGTGCCAGCAGCAACGAAGGGGGCAGGTACACTGAAGCTTTCTTT CASSNEGGRYTEAFF
NA TRBJ2-1 TRBV7-2 TRBD2 15 TGTGCCAGCAGCAAACTTAGCGGGGGGGCCCTTGAGCAGTTCTTC CASSKLSGGALEQFF
NA TRBJ2-7 TRBV4-1 NA 14 TGCGCCAGCAGCCAAGATGGCAGGGGAGCCGAGCAGTACTTC CASSQDGRGAEQYF
NA TRBJ2-7 TRBV4-2 TRBD2 15 TGTGCCAGCAGCCAAGCACTAGCGGGGGTCCACGAGCAGTACTTC CASSQALAGVHEQYF
NA TRBJ1-2 TRBV4-1 NA 14 TGCGCCAGCAGCCAAGTCCCCGACAGCTATGGCTACACCTTC CASSQVPDSYGYTF
NA TRBJ2-1 TRBV19 NA 13 TGTGCCAGTAGCCGGAGCTCCTACAATGAGCAGTTCTTC CASSRSSYNEQFF
few TRBJ1-6 TRBV7-9 TRBD1 16 TGTGCCAGCAGCAGACAGGGTACCCCCTATAATTCACCCCTCCACTTT CASSRQGTPYNSPLHF
once TRBJ2-1 TRBV11-2 NA 17 TGTGCCAGCAGCCTCGTGAGATCCGGGACTGCTTACAATGAGCAGTTCTTC CASSLVRSGTAYNEQFF
NA TRBJ2-1 TRBV15 TRBD2 16 TGTGCCACCAGTGTAGGTATAGCGGGGGGACACAATGAGCAGTTCTTC CATSVGIAGGHNEQFF
NA TRBJ2-7 TRBV6-6 NA 12 TGTGCCAGCAGTTACCGGGCCTACGAGCAGTACTTC CASSYRAYEQYF
NA TRBJ1-2 TRBV6-1 NA 13 TGTGCCAGCAGTGAAGCGCCTACGAGGGGCTACACCTTC CASSEAPTRGYTF
NA TRBJ2-7 TRBV7-9 TRBD1 16 TGTGCCAGCAGCTCGGTTGGACACAGGGGATGGCACGAGCAGTACTTC CASSSVGHRGWHEQYF
NA TRBJ2-7 TRBV28 NA 14 TGTGCCAGCAGTCTCCGGGACAATTCCTACGAGCAGTACTTC CASSLRDNSYEQYF
NA TRBJ2-7 TRBV7-2 NA 13 TGTGCCAGCAGCCTTGAACGGGGTCGGGAGCAGTACTTC CASSLERGREQYF